The clone carrying this T cell receptor beta chain was seen once. These data come from a study of blood T cell repertoires in COVID-19. Overall study: Samples taken during acute and convalescent COVID-19 were collected in the United States, Italy and Spain. Sources were T cells, B-cell-depleted T cells, or PBMCs; the material itself was cDNA or gDNA.

In the original workflow: Counts of nucleated cells, estimated from reference gene primer amplification, were obtained. Profiling relied on immunoSEQ multiplex PCR, and the TCRdb table lists in-frame clones only, not all of them. The V and J calls and clone size are taken from that table; D and trimming were inferred from the DNA. The table has some 190,000 clones, 84% seen once. Trimming removed 4 bases from V and 11 bases from J, with 20 bases in between. CDR3 length: 14 amino acids. The V gene's germline CDR1 is LNHDA and CDR2 SQIVND (reference sequence). This chain connects TRBV19 to TRBJ1-1; the D gene is possibly TRBD1 (6 bases). The source is a human donor in a cohort sampled during active COVID-19. The specimen sequenced was peripheral blood. The DNA of the CDR3 is TGTGCCAGTAGTACATGGGGAGACAGGATTACGGCTTTCTTT. Translating gives CASSTWGDRITAFF.